This record covers a single T cell receptor beta chain. Unmatched junction bases numbered 9, after V lost 5 bases and J lost 7 bases. Per the germline V gene, CDR1 is SGHTA and CDR2 is FQGNSA. The CDR3 length is 15 residues. This specimen belongs to a study of cytomegalovirus exposure and HLA in healthy donors. The repertoire was sequenced with immunoSEQ multiplex PCR; TCRdb's copy has only in-frame clones and lacks some. Of over 120,000 clones in the sample, approximately 89% are singletons; the top ten hold approximately 10%. The chain carries TRBV7-2 and TRBJ2-2, with 8 bases that match TRBD1. Source material: PBMCs. The clonotype comes from a woman between 18 and 29 years old in good health and CMV-seropositive. The CDR3 bases are TGTGCCAGCAGCCTGTCAGGGGGCATGGGCGGGGAGCTGTTTTTT. It encodes CASSLSGGMGGELFF. The full variable domain, with the rest looked up from reference TRBV7-2 and TRBJ2-2, is GAGVSQSPSNKVTEKGKDVELRCDPISGHTALYWYRQSLGQGLEFLIYFQGNSAPDKSGLPSDRFSAERTGGSVSTLTIQRTQQEDSAVYLCASSLSGGMGGELFFGEGSRLTVL.